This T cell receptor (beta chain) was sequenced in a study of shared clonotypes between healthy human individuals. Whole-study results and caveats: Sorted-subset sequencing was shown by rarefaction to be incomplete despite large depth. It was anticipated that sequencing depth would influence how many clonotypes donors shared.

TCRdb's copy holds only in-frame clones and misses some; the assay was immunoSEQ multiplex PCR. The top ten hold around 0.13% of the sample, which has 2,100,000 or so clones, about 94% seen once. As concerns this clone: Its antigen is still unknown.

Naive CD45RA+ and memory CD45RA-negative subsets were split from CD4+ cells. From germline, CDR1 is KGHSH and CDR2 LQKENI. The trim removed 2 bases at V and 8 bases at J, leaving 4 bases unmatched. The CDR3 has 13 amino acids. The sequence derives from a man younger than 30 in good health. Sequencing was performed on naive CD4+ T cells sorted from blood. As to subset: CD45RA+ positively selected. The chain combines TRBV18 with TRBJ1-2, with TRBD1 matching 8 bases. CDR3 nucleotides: TGTGCCAGCTCACCAGAGGACAGGGTAGGCTACACCTTC. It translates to CASSPEDRVGYTF.